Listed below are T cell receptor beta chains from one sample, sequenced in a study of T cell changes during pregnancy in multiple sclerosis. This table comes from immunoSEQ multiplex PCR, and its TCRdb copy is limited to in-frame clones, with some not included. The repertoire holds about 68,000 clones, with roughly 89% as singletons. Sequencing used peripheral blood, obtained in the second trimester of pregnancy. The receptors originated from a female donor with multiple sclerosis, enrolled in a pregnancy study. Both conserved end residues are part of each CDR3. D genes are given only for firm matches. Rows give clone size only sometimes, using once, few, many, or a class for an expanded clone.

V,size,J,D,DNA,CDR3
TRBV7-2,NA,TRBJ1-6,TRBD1,TGTGCCAGCAGCTGGGGACAGGGGGCGGGTTCACCCCTCCACTTT,CASSWGQGAGSPLHF
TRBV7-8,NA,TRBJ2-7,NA,TGTGCCAGCAGCTTAGCCGGGACAAACGAGCAGTACTTC,CASSLAGTNEQYF
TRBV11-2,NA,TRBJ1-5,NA,TGTGCCAGCAGCGTACCCATCGGGCCCCAGCATTTT,CASSVPIGPQHF
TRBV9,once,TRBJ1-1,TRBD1,TGTGCCAGCAGCGTTGGACAGGGGATCCACACTGAAGCTTTCTTT,CASSVGQGIHTEAFF
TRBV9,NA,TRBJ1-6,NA,TGTGCCAGCAGCGTAGGGGGCCGGGACTTCACCCTCCACTTT,CASSVGGRDFTLHF
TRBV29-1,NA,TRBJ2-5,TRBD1,TGCAGCGTTGTGGGCGGGACAGGGGCCCAGGGAGAGACCCAGTACTTC,CSVVGGTGAQGETQYF
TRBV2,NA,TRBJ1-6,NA,TGTGCCAGCAAAGGGGGACCTTATAATTCACCCCTCCACTTT,CASKGGPYNSPLHF
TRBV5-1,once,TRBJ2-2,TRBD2,TGCGCCAGCAGCCCCCGCGGGGGGACGAACACCGGGGAGCTGTTTTTT,CASSPRGGTNTGELFF
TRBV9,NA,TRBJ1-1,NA,TGTGCCAGCAGCGTAACGGGGGGCACTGAAGCTTTCTTT,CASSVTGGTEAFF
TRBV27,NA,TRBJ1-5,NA,TGTGCCAGCAGTTTCGGAGGGGAGGCCGCTCAGCCCCAGCATTTT,CASSFGGEAAQPQHF
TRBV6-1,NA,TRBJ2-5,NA,TGTGCCAGCGGCAGGGTCGGCGGAGAGACCCAGTACTTC,CASGRVGGETQYF
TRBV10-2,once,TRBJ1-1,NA,TGCGCCAGCAGTGAAGTCCCCGGGGTGAAACTCACTGAAGCTTTCTTT,CASSEVPGVKLTEAFF
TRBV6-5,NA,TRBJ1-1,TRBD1,TGTGCCAGCAGTCTCCGGGACAGGGTCACTGAAGCTTTCTTT,CASSLRDRVTEAFF
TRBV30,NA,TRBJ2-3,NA,TGTGCCTGGAGTACAGGGCGAGGAACAGATACGCAGTATTTT,CAWSTGRGTDTQYF
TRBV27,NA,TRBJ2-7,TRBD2,TGTGCCAGCAGTTTACCTCCCCTAGCGGGGGCCACCTACGAGCAGTACTTC,CASSLPPLAGATYEQYF
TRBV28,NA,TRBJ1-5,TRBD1,TGTGCCAGCAGCCGAGCCGGGACAGGGGGTCAGCCCCAGCATTTT,CASSRAGTGGQPQHF
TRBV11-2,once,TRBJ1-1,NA,TGTGCCAGCAGCTTACAGGGCAGACTTATCTACACTGAAGCTTTCTTT,CASSLQGRLIYTEAFF
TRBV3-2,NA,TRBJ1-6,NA,TGTGCCAGCAGCCTCCTATCCGCGTTT,CASSLLSAF
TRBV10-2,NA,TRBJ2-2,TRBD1,TGCGCCAGCAGTCAGGGGGTCACCGGGGAGCTGTTTTTT,CASSQGVTGELFF
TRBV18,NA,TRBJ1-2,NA,TGTGCCAGCTCCCCCGGGGGGGTAGTACATGGCTACACCTTC,CASSPGGVVHGYTF
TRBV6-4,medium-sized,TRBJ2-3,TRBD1,TGTGCCAGCAGTGACGAGGGGGCCACAGATACGCAGTATTTT,CASSDEGATDTQYF
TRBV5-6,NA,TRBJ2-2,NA,TGTGCCAGCAGCAGGGGGGGAACGGTGAACACCGGGGAGCTGTTTTTT,CASSRGGTVNTGELFF
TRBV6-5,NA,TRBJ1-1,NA,TGTGCCAGCAGTGCTCGGAGGGATACTGAAGCTTTCTTT,CASSARRDTEAFF
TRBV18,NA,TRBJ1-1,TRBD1,TGTGCCAGCTCAGAACCGGGACAGGAGGACACTGAAGCTTTCTTT,CASSEPGQEDTEAFF
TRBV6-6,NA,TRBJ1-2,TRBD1,TGTGCCAGCAGTTACACAGGGGTCTATGGCTACACCTTC,CASSYTGVYGYTF
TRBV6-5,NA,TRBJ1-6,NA,TGTGCCAGCAGTTACCCCGGACTGAATTCACCCCTCCACTTT,CASSYPGLNSPLHF
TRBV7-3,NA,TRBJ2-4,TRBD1,TGTGCCAGCAGCCTAACAGGGGGCCAGGGCATTCAGTACTTC,CASSLTGGQGIQYF
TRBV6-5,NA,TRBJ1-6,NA,TGTGCCAGCGGGGAGAGCTCCTATAATTCACCCCTCCACTTT,CASGESSYNSPLHF
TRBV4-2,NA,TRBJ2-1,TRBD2,TGTGCCAGCAGCCTCCCCGGACTAGCGGGGGAGAATGAGCAGTTCTTC,CASSLPGLAGENEQFF
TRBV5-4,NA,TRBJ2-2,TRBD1,TGTGCCAGCCTGGGACAGCCGAACACCGGGGAGCTGTTTTTT,CASLGQPNTGELFF
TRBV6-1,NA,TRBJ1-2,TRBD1,TGTGCCAGCAGTGAGCTCGGGACAGGGATCTATGGCTACACCTTC,CASSELGTGIYGYTF
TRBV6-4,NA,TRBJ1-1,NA,TGTGCCAGCAGTTATAGGGGTGGAACTGAAGCTTTCTTT,CASSYRGGTEAFF
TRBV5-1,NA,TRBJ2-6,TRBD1,TGCGCCAGCAGGGCCGACAGGGGGCCTCACTCTGGGGCCAACGTCCTGACTTTC,CASRADRGPHSGANVLTF
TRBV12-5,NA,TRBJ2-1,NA,TGTGCTAGTGGTTTGGTACTGATACGTGAGCAAATCAATCACAATGAGCAGTTCTTC,CASGLVLIREQINHNEQFF
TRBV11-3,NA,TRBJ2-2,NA,TGTGCCAGCAGCTTAGGGAGTAGCGGGGAGCTGTTTTTT,CASSLGSSGELFF
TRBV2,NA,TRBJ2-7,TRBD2,TGTGCCAGCAGTGAAGCGGTAGCGGGGACCTACGAGCAGTACTTC,CASSEAVAGTYEQYF
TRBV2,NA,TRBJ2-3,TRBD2,TGTGCCAGCAGTTCGGTCGGGACTAGCGGTTCGTATACGCAGTATTTT,CASSSVGTSGSYTQYF
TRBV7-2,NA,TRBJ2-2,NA,TGTGCCAGCAGCCCACGACAGGCGAACACCGGGGAGCTGTTTTTT,CASSPRQANTGELFF
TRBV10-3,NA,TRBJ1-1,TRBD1,TGTGCCATCAATCCAACAGGGGTTTCCACTGAAGCTTTCTTT,CAINPTGVSTEAFF
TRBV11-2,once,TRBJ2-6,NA,TGTGCCAGCAGCGTCCACTCTGGGGCCAACGTCCTGACTTTC,CASSVHSGANVLTF
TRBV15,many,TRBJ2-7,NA,TGTGCCACCAGCAGAGGGGGGGTATCGGGAGTTGACGAGCAGTACTTC,CATSRGGVSGVDEQYF
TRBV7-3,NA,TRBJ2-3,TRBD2,TGTGCCAGCAGCCCCCAGGGGCGACTAGCGGGGGGGCCAGATACGCAGTATTTT,CASSPQGRLAGGPDTQYF
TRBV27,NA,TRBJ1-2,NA,TGTGCCAGCAGTTTATCGTCAGATTATGGCTACACCTTC,CASSLSSDYGYTF
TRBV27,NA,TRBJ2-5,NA,TGTGCCAGCAGAGACTCCCCTCCGGGACTGGCCCAAGAGACCCAGTACTTC,CASRDSPPGLAQETQYF
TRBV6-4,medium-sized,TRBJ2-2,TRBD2,TGTGCCAGCAGTGAGAACGGGGGGGACACCGGGGAGCTGTTTTTT,CASSENGGDTGELFF
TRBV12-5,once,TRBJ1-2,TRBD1,TGTGCTAGTGGGCCGCTCGGACAGGGGGTATTTTTAGGCTACACCTTC,CASGPLGQGVFLGYTF
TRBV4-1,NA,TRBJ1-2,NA,TGCGCCAGCAGCCAAGACCGGGGGAGAAATTATGGCTACACCTTC,CASSQDRGRNYGYTF
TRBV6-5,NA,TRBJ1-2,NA,TGTGCCAGCAGTTCCAGTATAATGAATGGCTACACCTTC,CASSSSIMNGYTF
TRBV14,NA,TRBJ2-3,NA,TGTGCCAGCAGCCAAGGCGGGACGGTCCCTAATACGCAGTATTTT,CASSQGGTVPNTQYF
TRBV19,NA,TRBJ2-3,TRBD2,TGTGCCAGTAGTAAGGGGGTGACTAGCGTAGCGGGCACAGATACGCAGTATTTT,CASSKGVTSVAGTDTQYF
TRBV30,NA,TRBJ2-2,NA,TGTGCCTGGAGTTCCTCCAGGGGTTGGGCCGGGGAGCTGTTTTTT,CAWSSSRGWAGELFF
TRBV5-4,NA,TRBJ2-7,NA,TGTGCCAGCAGCCACCGGGTAGATTCCTACGAGCAGTACTTC,CASSHRVDSYEQYF
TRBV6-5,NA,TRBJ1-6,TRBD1,TGTGCCAGCAGTTACCTCGGGGGACAGTCACCCCTCCACTTT,CASSYLGGQSPLHF
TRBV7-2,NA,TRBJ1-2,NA,TGTGCCAGCAGCTTAGGCCCCTGGGGGGGTGGCTACACCTTC,CASSLGPWGGGYTF